These 2 T cell receptor beta chains share one sample of origin, sequenced in a study of beta chain features in type 1 diabetes. Broader study findings: People with Type 1 diabetes carried modestly yet significantly shorter TCRB CDR3s in all four CD4+ subsets.

Their antigens are not known. What was sequenced were expressed TCRB transcripts, since all of the isolated RNA had been reverse transcribed. Produced via immunoSEQ multiplex PCR; TCRdb's table is partial and in-frame only. This table has 150,000 to 200,000 clones, about 8.1% appearing once. The specimen sequenced was central memory CD4+ T cells from blood. The receptors stem from a woman younger than 35 with type 1 diabetes.

This chain joins TRBV2 and TRBJ1-5, with a tentative D call TRBD1 (5 bases). Germline-derived CDR1 and CDR2 are SNHLY and FYNNEI. The CDR3 contains 14 residues. The V end lost 1 base, the J end lost 5 bases, and 9 bases lay between the germline ends. CDR3 sequence (DNA): TGTGCCAGCAGTGAAGACGGGGACTATCAGCCCCAGCATTTT. Its translation: CASSEDGDYQPQHF. Full variable domain (rest looked up from reference TRBV2 and TRBJ1-5): EPEVTQTPSHQVTQMGQEVILRCVPISNHLYFYWYRQILGQKVEFLVSFYNNEISEKSEIFDDQFSVERPDGSNFTLKIRSTKLEDSAMYFCASSEDGDYQPQHFGDGTRLSIL.

This clone has a handful of counts. The rearrangement uses TRBV27 and TRBJ2-1, with a tentative D call TRBD2 (6 bases). The CDR3 runs 14 residues. V lost 7 bases and J lost 5, with 15 bases in between. The germline V gene encodes CDR1 MNHEY and CDR2 SMNVEV (reference sequence). CDR3 region: CASNTRRGNNEQFF. CDR3 nucleotides: TGTGCCAGCAATACCCGGCGGGGAAACAATGAGCAGTTCTTC.